This T cell receptor (beta chain) was observed in a study of blood T cells in healthy people across ages. As concerns this clonotype: As yet, its antigen is unknown.

V gave up 6 bases and J gave up 0 bases, with 13 bases separating them. Germline CDR1 reads DFQATT; CDR2 reads SNEGSKA (reference sequence). This CDR3 spans 14 amino acids. Using a J-beta primer mix together with a sample-barcoded 5' primer, a second PCR was run for roughly 7 to 11 cycles. Researchers report that a template-switch adaptor with 12 random nucleotides tagged each cDNA molecule. MiXCR was run by TCRdb on the 5' RACE reads, yielding one entry per CDR3 protein. The sample has around 750,000 distinct CDR3 sequences, about 55% seen once. Broader study findings: The fall in TCR beta diversity per million T cells was roughly linear with age.

The rearrangement links TRBV20-1 to TRBJ2-3; the D gene could be TRBD1 or TRBD2 (6 bases each). Specimen: blood. The sequence derives from a man aged 80 or over in good health. The CDR3, as DNA: TGCAGTGCCCAACAGGGACTTAGCACAGATACGCAGTATTTT. Protein sequence: CSAQQGLSTDTQYF.